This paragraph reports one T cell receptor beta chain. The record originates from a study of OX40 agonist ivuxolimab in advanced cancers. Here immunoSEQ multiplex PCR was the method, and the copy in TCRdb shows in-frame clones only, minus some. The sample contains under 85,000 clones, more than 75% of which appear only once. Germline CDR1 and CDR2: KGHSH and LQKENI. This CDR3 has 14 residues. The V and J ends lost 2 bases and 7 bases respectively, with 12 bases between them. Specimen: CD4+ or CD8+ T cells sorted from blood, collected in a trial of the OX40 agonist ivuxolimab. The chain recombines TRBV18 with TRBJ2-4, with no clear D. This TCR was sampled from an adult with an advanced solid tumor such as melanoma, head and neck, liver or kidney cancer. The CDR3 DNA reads TGTGCCAGCTCACCAAGGCGATTGGGGAACATTCAGTACTTC. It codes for CASSPRRLGNIQYF.